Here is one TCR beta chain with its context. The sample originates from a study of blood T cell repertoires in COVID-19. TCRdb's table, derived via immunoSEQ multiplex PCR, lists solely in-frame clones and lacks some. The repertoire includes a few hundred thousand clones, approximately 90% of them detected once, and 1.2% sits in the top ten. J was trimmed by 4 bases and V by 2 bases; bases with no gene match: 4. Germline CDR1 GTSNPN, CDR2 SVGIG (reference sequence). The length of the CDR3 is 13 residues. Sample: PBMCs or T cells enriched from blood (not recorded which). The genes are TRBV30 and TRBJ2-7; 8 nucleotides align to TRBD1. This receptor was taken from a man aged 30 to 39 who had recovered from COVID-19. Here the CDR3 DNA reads TGTGCCTGGAGTAGAACAGGGGGATACGAGCAGTACTTC. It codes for CAWSRTGGYEQYF.